The following is a TCR beta chain sequence with its context. The antigen is undetermined. The sample originates from a study of blood T cells in healthy people across ages. General study findings and limits: Per million T cells, TCR beta diversity dropped roughly linearly as age increased.

In germline, CDR1 is SNHLY, CDR2 FYNNEI. This CDR3 comprises 14 residues. The ends were cut back, 3 bases at V and 7 bases at J, with 15 bases in the middle. With a J-beta primer mix and a sample-barcoded 5' primer, a second PCR ran about 7 to 11 cycles. In TCRdb, the 5' RACE reads were re-called with MiXCR into one record per CDR3 protein. Found here are about 1.5 million distinct CDR3 sequences, 42% of them singletons; the top ten hold under 5%. The specimen sequenced was blood. The J gene is TRBJ2-5, the V gene TRBV2, with a weak D call TRBD2 (6 bases). The TCR comes from a young woman in good health. CDR3 sequence (DNA): TGTGCCAGCAGTGACGAGGGGCTAGCGAGGACCCAGTACTTC. Its protein product is CASSDEGLARTQYF.